This entry lists 28 T cell receptor beta chains sequenced from one sample in a study of radiation and T cells in renal cell carcinoma. Time point meaning: blood 4 weeks post-SBRT, at nephrectomy. Treatment of the sample: 15 Gy SBRT to primary tumor, nephrectomy 4 weeks later. Sequenced by immunoSEQ multiplex PCR; TCRdb stores in-frame clones only, minus some. The repertoire holds tens of thousands of clones, with 70% to 90% as singletons. The sequenced sample was blood, obtained from a patient whose treatment included radiotherapy and nephrectomy. Source of these receptors: a woman in her 70s with renal cell carcinoma.

The rearrangement joins TRBV2 to TRBJ1-1; D is unclear. Germline CDR1 and CDR2: SNHLY and FYNNEI. V was trimmed by 5 bases and J by 5 bases, leaving 9 bases between them. The CDR3 length is 12 residues. The CDR3 nucleotides read TGTGCCAGCAGTTTGCGGGATACTGAAGCTTTCTTT. It is translated as CASSLRDTEAFF. The whole variable domain, filled in from reference TRBV2 and TRBJ1-1, reads EPEVTQTPSHQVTQMGQEVILRCVPISNHLYFYWYRQILGQKVEFLVSFYNNEISEKSEIFDDQFSVERPDGSNFTLKIRSTKLEDSAMYFCASSLRDTEAFFGQGTRLTVV.

This chain's CDR3 is CASKDHGAGTDTQYF. The DNA for the CDR3 is TGTGCCAGCAAGGACCACGGGGCGGGCACAGATACGCAGTATTTT. The chain uses TRBV4-2 and TRBJ2-3; the D gene could be TRBD1 or TRBD2 (5 bases each). In germline, CDR1 is LGHNA, CDR2 YNFKEQ. V was trimmed by 7 bases and J by 1 base, leaving 15 bases between them. There are 15 residues in the CDR3.

The chain uses TRBV2 and TRBJ1-3, with TRBD1 matching over 10 bases. V gave up 5 bases and J gave up 0 bases; unmatched junction bases: 4. The germline V gene encodes CDR1 SNHLY and CDR2 FYNNEI. The CDR3 loop spans 16 amino acids. CDR3 coding DNA: TGTGCCAGCAGTTCCGGGACAGGGGACTCTGGAAACACCATATATTTT. It translates to CASSSGTGDSGNTIYF.

V and J are TRBV9 and TRBJ2-5, with D possibly being TRBD1 or TRBD2 (6 bases each). The CDR3 length is 16 residues. The V and J ends lost 2 bases and 2 bases respectively, with 16 bases between them. Germline values: CDR1 SGDLS, CDR2 YYNGEE. The CDR3 DNA sequence: TGTGCCAGCAGCGTCGAGCCGGGGGCAGGTCAAGAGACCCAGTACTTC. Translated: CASSVEPGAGQETQYF.

The chain has TRBV9 and TRBJ2-5, with 7 bases aligning to TRBD1. The CDR3 has 14 residues. From germline, CDR1 is SGDLS and CDR2 YYNGEE. The V segment lost 4 bases and the J segment 3 bases; nucleotides outside the gene matches: 6. The CDR3 reads CASSPGQAKETQYF. DNA for the CDR3: TGTGCCAGCAGCCCCGGACAGGCGAAAGAGACCCAGTACTTC. Full variable domain (remainder filled in from reference TRBV9 and TRBJ2-5): DSGVTQTPKHLITATGQRVTLRCSPRSGDLSVYWYQQSLDQGLQFLIQYYNGEERAKGNILERFSAQQFPDLHSELNLSSLELGDSALYFCASSPGQAKETQYFGPGTRLLVL.

This rearrangement joins TRBV28 to TRBJ1-1, with D possibly being TRBD1 (6 bases). CDR3 length: 15 amino acids. The ends were cut back, 5 bases at V and 3 bases at J, with 16 bases in the middle. The germline gives CDR1 MDHEN, CDR2 SYDVKM. CDR3 sequence: CASSPPRGPHTEAFF. The CDR3 DNA is TGTGCCAGCAGTCCACCCAGGGGTCCTCACACTGAAGCTTTCTTT.

The chain carries TRBV4-2 and TRBJ2-3; D tentatively fits TRBD1 or TRBD2 (6 bases each). The CDR3 runs 16 residues. The V gene lost 0 bases and the J gene lost 7 bases, with 17 bases spanning the gap. Germline V gene sequence: CDR1 LGHNA, CDR2 YNFKEQ. CDR3 residues: CASSQDFEGGLNTQYF. The CDR3 DNA reads as TGTGCCAGCAGCCAAGATTTTGAGGGGGGCCTGAATACGCAGTATTTT.

The chain links TRBV19 to TRBJ1-2; TRBD1 aligns across 7 bases. Germline V lookup: CDR1 LNHDA, CDR2 SQIVND (reference sequence). Trimming at V came to 3 bases and at J to 5 bases, leaving 9 bases not matched to a gene. This CDR3 has 15 residues. For the CDR3, the DNA is TGTGCCAGTAGTATTGGAGGGGGCGGCGTATATGGCTACACCTTC. It specifies CASSIGGGGVYGYTF.

V usage is TRBV5-6 and J usage is TRBJ2-2, with D possibly TRBD1 on 6 matching bases. Germline values: CDR1 SGHDT, CDR2 YYEEEE. V was shortened by 4 bases and J by 6 bases, with 16 bases between the two germline ends. CDR3 length: 15 residues. Written as DNA, the CDR3 is TGTGCCAGCAGCGGATACGCGAACAGGGCCGGGGAGCTGTTTTTT. Its protein is CASSGYANRAGELFF.

The DNA of the CDR3 is TGCGCCAGCAGCTTGGATACTAGCCAGTACTTC. It encodes CASSLDTSQYF. The V gene is TRBV5-1, the J gene TRBJ2-7, with a weak D call TRBD2 (6 bases). V was clipped by 0 bases and J by 10 bases, with 8 bases between them. Germline CDR1 is SGHRS and CDR2 is YFSETQ. CDR3 length: 11 amino acids.

This chain joins TRBV19 and TRBJ2-7; TRBD1 might be the D (7 bases). Trimming took off 3 bases at V and 7 bases at J, with 19 bases between the two ends. Germline lookup yields CDR1 LNHDA and CDR2 SQIVND (reference sequence). CDR3 length: 15 residues. The CDR3 region has the DNA TGTGCCAGTAGTATTTTCGGGACAGTTGCGGGGGAGCAGTACTTC. This translates into CASSIFGTVAGEQYF. Supplemented by reference TRBV19 and TRBJ2-7, the full variable domain reads DGGITQSPKYLFRKEGQNVTLSCEQNLNHDAMYWYRQDPGQGLRLIYYSQIVNDFQKGDIAEGYSVSREKKESFPLTVTSAQKNPTAFYLCASSIFGTVAGEQYFGPGTRLTVT.

V is TRBV5-4 and J is TRBJ2-1; D assignment may be TRBD1 or TRBD2 (5 bases each). The ends were cut back, 3 bases at V and 0 bases at J, with 13 bases in the middle. The CDR3 contains 16 residues. Germline V lookup: CDR1 SGHNT, CDR2 YYREEE (reference sequence). CDR3 region: CASSWGPPSSYNEQFF. DNA for the CDR3: TGTGCCAGCAGCTGGGGACCCCCCAGCTCCTACAATGAGCAGTTCTTC.

The gene calls are TRBV10-2 and TRBJ2-5, with 8 positions matching TRBD2. This CDR3 comprises 14 residues. J was trimmed by 2 bases and V by 10 bases; bases with no gene match: 9. Germline V CDR1 and CDR2: WSHSY, SAAADI. The CDR3 sequence is CATRGAGAQETQYF. CDR3 in DNA: TGCGCCACACGGGGAGCGGGGGCTCAAGAGACCCAGTACTTC.

The rearrangement links TRBV11-3 to TRBJ2-6, with D possibly matching TRBD2 (5 bases). Germline values: CDR1 SGHNT, CDR2 YENEEA. Trimming took off 0 bases at V and 2 bases at J, with 14 bases between the two ends. This CDR3 spans 18 amino acids. The CDR3 reads CASSLDLFRGAGANVLTF. In DNA, the CDR3 is TGTGCCAGCAGCTTAGATCTTTTCCGGGGTGCTGGGGCCAACGTCCTGACTTTC.

The gene calls are TRBV2 and TRBJ1-2; weak D call: TRBD1 (5 bases). V was shortened by 4 bases and J by 2 bases, with 8 bases between the two germline ends. The V gene's germline CDR1 is SNHLY and CDR2 FYNNEI. There are 13 residues in the CDR3. For the CDR3, the DNA is TGTGCCAGCAGTGTAGGGGTGAACTATGGCTACACCTTC. Translating it yields CASSVGVNYGYTF. The variable domain in full, with the rest retrieved from reference TRBV2 and TRBJ1-2, is EPEVTQTPSHQVTQMGQEVILRCVPISNHLYFYWYRQILGQKVEFLVSFYNNEISEKSEIFDDQFSVERPDGSNFTLKIRSTKLEDSAMYFCASSVGVNYGYTFGSGTRLTVV.

In its sample, this clone was seen a few times. The V call is TRBV30, the J call TRBJ1-5, with a tentative D call TRBD1 (5 bases). Germline V gives CDR1 GTSNPN, CDR2 SVGIG (reference sequence). There are 14 residues in the CDR3. V was shortened by 3 bases and J by 5 bases, with 14 bases between the two germline ends. The CDR3 loop is CAWRSGGLDQPQHF. CDR3 bases: TGTGCCTGGAGGAGCGGGGGTTTGGATCAGCCCCAGCATTTT. The complete variable domain, with remaining parts taken from reference TRBV30 and TRBJ1-5, reads SQTIHQWPATLVQPVGSPLSLECTVEGTSNPNLYWYRQAAGRGLQLLFYSVGIGQISSEVPQNLSASRPQDRQFILSSKKLLLSDSGFYLCAWRSGGLDQPQHFGDGTRLSIL.

The CDR3 DNA follows: TGTGCCAGCAGTCCCAGGGGGCGCTCCTACGAGCAGTACTTC. Its protein product is CASSPRGRSYEQYF. The chain combines TRBV11-2 with TRBJ2-7; 8 nucleotides line up with TRBD1. The CDR3 consists of 14 residues. Germline V gene data show CDR1 as SGHAT and CDR2 as FQNNGV. J gave up 0 bases and V 6 bases, and 4 bases lay outside the gene matches. Filled out from reference TRBV11-2 and TRBJ2-7, the complete variable domain reads EAGVAQSPRYKIIEKRQSVAFWCNPISGHATLYWYQQILGQGPKLLIQFQNNGVVDDSQLPKDRFSAERLKGVDSTLKIQPAKLEDSAVYLCASSPRGRSYEQYFGPGTRLTVT.

Note on this clone: An end of the junction differs from the germline gene, which may be a read error. Other DNA sequences within the sample encode an identical CDR3. The chain is built from TRBV14 and TRBJ1-6, with D uncertain. Germline CDR1 is SGHDN and CDR2 is FVKESK. The CDR3 covers 15 residues. DNA for the CDR3: TGTGCCAGTAGCCATTCTTCGGGGTGGAATTCACCCCTCCACTTT. Translating gives CASSHSSGWNSPLHF.

This chain links TRBV7-2 with TRBJ1-5; D gene uncertain. The CDR3 is 13 amino acids. Germline V gene data show CDR1 as SGHTA and CDR2 as FQGNSA. V lost 2 bases to trimming and J lost 9 bases, with 11 bases between them. This CDR3 reads CASSLISGRPQHF. The CDR3 DNA reads TGTGCCAGCAGCTTAATTTCCGGGAGGCCCCAGCATTTT.

The chain recombines TRBV19 with TRBJ1-2; D gene uncertain. V was cut by 0 bases and J by 8 bases, with 19 bases left in between. CDR3 length: 16 amino acids. The germline gives CDR1 LNHDA, CDR2 SQIVND (reference sequence). Here the CDR3 reads CASSIDLKRGIHGYTF. The CDR3 DNA reads TGTGCCAGTAGTATAGATTTAAAAAGAGGAATTCACGGCTACACCTTC.

The chain couples TRBV30 to TRBJ1-2, with TRBD1 matching 7 bases. After removal of 4 bases from V and 2 bases from J, the junction contained 7 bases not matched to a gene. There are 14 residues in the CDR3. Germline assignment: CDR1 GTSNPN and CDR2 SVGIG (reference sequence). The CDR3 loop reads CAWIPGTANYGYTF. The CDR3 DNA sequence: TGTGCCTGGATCCCCGGGACAGCAAACTATGGCTACACCTTC.

This clone appeared a few times. V and J are TRBV5-1 and TRBJ1-5; maybe TRBD1 (5 bases). Trimming shortened V by 4 bases and J by 4 bases, and 15 bases separated the two germline ends. Germline values: CDR1 SGHRS, CDR2 YFSETQ. This CDR3 contains 15 residues. CDR3: CASSAGTSGNQPQHF. The CDR3 DNA is TGCGCCAGCAGCGCGGGGACGTCGGGGAATCAGCCCCAGCATTTT.

There are a few counts of this clone. The rearrangement links TRBV30 to TRBJ1-1; 9 nucleotides match TRBD1. This CDR3 comprises 11 residues. The J segment lost 9 bases and the V segment lost 4 bases, leaving 3 bases of the junction unmatched. CDR1 is GTSNPN, CDR2 SVGIG, per germline (reference sequence). The CDR3 protein is CAWIGTGKAFF. The CDR3 bases are TGTGCCTGGATTGGGACAGGGAAAGCTTTCTTT.

A word on this clone: Different DNA sequences within this sample yield the same CDR3. The chain employs TRBV2 and TRBJ1-6, with TRBD1 matching over 9 bases. The CDR3 loop spans 14 amino acids. Trimming cost V 5 bases and J 10 bases; bases outside gene matches: 6. The V gene's germline CDR1 is SNHLY and CDR2 FYNNEI. The CDR3 region has the DNA TGTGCCAGCAGTCTCAGGGACAGGGACTCACCCCTCCACTTT. Its protein is CASSLRDRDSPLHF.

The chain links TRBV29-1 to TRBJ2-3; 13 bases are shared with TRBD2. Trimming cost V 5 bases and J 4 bases; bases outside gene matches: 6. The CDR3 spans 15 residues. Per the germline V gene, CDR1 is SQVTM and CDR2 is ANQGSEA. In nucleotides, the CDR3 is TGCAGCGTTACGATAACTAGCGGGGGGGCAGATACGCAGTATTTT. This encodes CSVTITSGGADTQYF.

The rearrangement links TRBV5-1 to TRBJ2-3, with 10 bases lining up with TRBD2. Losses at the gene ends were 4 bases for V and 2 bases for J; bases not matched to a gene: 4. The CDR3 loop spans 15 amino acids. Germline CDR1 is SGHRS and CDR2 is YFSETQ. Here the CDR3 reads CASSLAGETTDTQYF. For the CDR3, the DNA is TGCGCCAGCAGCCTAGCGGGGGAAACCACAGATACGCAGTATTTT.

V usage is TRBV6-1 and J usage is TRBJ2-7, with unresolved D. The CDR3 is made up of 13 amino acids. V was shortened by 6 bases and J by 1 base, with 10 bases between the two germline ends. Germline-derived CDR1 and CDR2 are MNHNS and SASEGT. CDR3 residues: CASRGGISYEQYF. The CDR3 DNA sequence: TGTGCCAGCAGGGGTGGAATATCCTACGAGCAGTACTTC.

This clone has only a few counts. The chain recombines TRBV11-2 with TRBJ2-1, with TRBD1 matching over 9 bases. Germline V gene lookup returns CDR1 SGHAT and CDR2 FQNNGV. V was clipped by 4 bases and J by 0 bases; unmatched bases: 1. CDR3 length: 15 amino acids. The CDR3 DNA reads as TGTGCCAGCAGCTCGACAGGGGGCTCCTACAATGAGCAGTTCTTC. Its translation is CASSSTGGSYNEQFF.